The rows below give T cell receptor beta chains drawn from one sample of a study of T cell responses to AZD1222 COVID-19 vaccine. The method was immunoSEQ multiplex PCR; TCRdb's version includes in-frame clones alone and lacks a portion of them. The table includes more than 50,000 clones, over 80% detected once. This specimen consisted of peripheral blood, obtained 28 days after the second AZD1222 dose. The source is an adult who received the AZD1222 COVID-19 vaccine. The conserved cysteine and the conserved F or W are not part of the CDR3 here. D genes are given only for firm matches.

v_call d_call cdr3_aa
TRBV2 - ASLARAGQPQH
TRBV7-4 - ASLGRGRGYQPQH
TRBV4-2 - ASSQGQGGDTYGYT
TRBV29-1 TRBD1 SVRQGSDTQY
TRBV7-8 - ASSSGDMGGWNQPQH
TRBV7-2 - ASSSRAEDTQY
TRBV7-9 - ASSLGLGGNEQF
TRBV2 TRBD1 ASSERDRVGNTEAF
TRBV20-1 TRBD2 SASAVVAGASYNEQF
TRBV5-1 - ASRRGEPLMNTEAF
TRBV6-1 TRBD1 ASSEAGGQAF
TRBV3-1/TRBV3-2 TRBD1 ASSHTGGWTEAF
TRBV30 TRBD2 AWSVLAGGNEQF
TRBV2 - ASSLRLQGEKLF
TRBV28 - ASSLPGWGEKLF
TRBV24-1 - ATSDSRGSYNEQF
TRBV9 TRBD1 ASSAPGGADSPLH
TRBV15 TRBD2 ATSRGPTSGGYEQY
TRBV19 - ASKSSPPGQHYGYT
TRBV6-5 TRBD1 ASSYAQGAGNTIY
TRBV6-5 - ASSLTGSMAF
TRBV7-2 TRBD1 ASSLGRGRNQPQH
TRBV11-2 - ASRVPGPRTDTQY
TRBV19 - ASSIVGGNEKLF
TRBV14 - ASSQNTDTGELF
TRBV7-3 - ASSLIATGRPGELF
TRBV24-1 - ATSDNPGDGNTIY
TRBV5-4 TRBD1 ASSLRRGQGIHEQY
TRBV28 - ASSLPGGSNQPQH
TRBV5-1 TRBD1 ASSLGSTGGFRETQY
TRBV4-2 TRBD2 ASRQVSSGTYEQF
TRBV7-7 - ASRCRDGNYGYT
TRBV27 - ASRRGGTFGLEQY
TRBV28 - ASSLDSSADTQY
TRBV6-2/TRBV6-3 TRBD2 ASSFPSGPIDTQY
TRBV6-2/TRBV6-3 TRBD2 ASSAPRTSGTDTQY
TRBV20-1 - SARQDYGYT
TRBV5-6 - ASSPDVYNSPLH
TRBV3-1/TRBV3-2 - ASSPQGLVDHEQY
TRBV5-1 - ASSPAPSSGANVLT
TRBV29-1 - SAPTPNYGYT
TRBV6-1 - ASSSRGVSTDTQY
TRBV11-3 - ASSFNRGGEQF
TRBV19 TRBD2 ASSPGLGGYEQY
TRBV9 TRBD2 ASSTFSSGSGNEQF
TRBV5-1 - ASSATGSKPTGELF